The clone carrying this TCR beta chain showed up just once. Its specificity is not known. This record comes from a study of cytomegalovirus exposure and HLA in healthy donors. Study information: It was reported in a later analysis that the 100 to 150 validation repertoires used the same platform as the approximately 670 first-cohort repertoires.

Sequencing was performed with immunoSEQ multiplex PCR; in TCRdb, only in-frame clones are kept and a portion is missing. The table shows approximately 98,000 clones, with 70% to 85% occurring only once. Study-wide findings and caveats: The classifier was said to identify cytomegalovirus status with high specificity and sensitivity. Testing in vitro showed a few CMV-associated chains specific for CMV antigens. Investigators reported 150 to 200 TCR beta chains as tied to cytomegalovirus.

Trimming at V came to 1 base and at J to 4 bases, leaving 3 bases not matched to a gene. CDR1 is LNHDA and CDR2 is SQIVND in the germline V gene (reference sequence). This CDR3 comprises 16 residues. Sequenced input: PBMCs. The source is a woman aged 18-29 years in good health and CMV-seronegative. The chain carries TRBV19 and TRBJ2-1; TRBD2 matches at 11 bases. In DNA, the CDR3 is TGTGCCAGTAGTATAGCGGGACTAGCGGTATACAATGAGCAGTTCTTC. Protein product: CASSIAGLAVYNEQFF.